This entry concerns a single T cell receptor beta chain. Authors' processing steps: From reference gene primer amplification, estimates of nucleated cell counts were derived. Profiled with immunoSEQ multiplex PCR; TCRdb holds only in-frame clones, not every one. V, J and clone size derive from that table, while D and trimming were established from the DNA sequence. The repertoire holds roughly 15,000 clones, roughly 87% seen once, with less than 20% in the top ten. The sample comes from a study of blood T cell repertoires in COVID-19. As for the study in general: COVID-19 samples collected from the United States, Italy and Spain covered acute and convalescent phases. PBMCs, B-cell-depleted T cells, or T cells provided the cDNA or gDNA that made up the material.

This CDR3 is 16 amino acids long. V dropped 1 base and J dropped 9; count of bases not matched to a gene: 12. Germline CDR1 and CDR2: LNHDA and SQIVND (reference sequence). The source is a man aged 50-60 years with active COVID-19. This sequence joins TRBV19 and TRBJ2-1, with 7 nucleotides matching TRBD1. The sequenced sample consisted of peripheral blood. The CDR3: CASSIAGPGGIGEQFF. In DNA, the CDR3 is TGTGCCAGTAGTATAGCCGGGCCAGGGGGTATCGGTGAGCAGTTCTTC.